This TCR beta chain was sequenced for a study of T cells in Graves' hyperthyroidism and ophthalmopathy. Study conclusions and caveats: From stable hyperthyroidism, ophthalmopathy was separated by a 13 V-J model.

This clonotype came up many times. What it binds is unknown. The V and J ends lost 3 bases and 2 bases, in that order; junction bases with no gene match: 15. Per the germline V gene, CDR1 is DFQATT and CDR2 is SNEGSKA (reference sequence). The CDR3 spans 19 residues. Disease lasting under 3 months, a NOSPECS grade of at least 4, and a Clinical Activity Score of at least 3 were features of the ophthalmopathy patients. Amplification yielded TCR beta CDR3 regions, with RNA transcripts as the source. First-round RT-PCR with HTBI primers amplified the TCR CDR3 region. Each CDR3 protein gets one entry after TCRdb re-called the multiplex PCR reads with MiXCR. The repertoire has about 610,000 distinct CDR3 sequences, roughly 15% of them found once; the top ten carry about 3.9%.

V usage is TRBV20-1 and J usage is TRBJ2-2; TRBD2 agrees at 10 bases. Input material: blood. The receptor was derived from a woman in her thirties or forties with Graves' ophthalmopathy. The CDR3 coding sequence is TGCAGTGCTAGTGGCGCTGGCGCTAGCGGGAGAACTAACACCGGGGAGCTGTTTTTT. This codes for CSASGAGASGRTNTGELFF.